This T cell receptor (beta chain) was identified during a study of spatial heterogeneity in lung cancer (dated by TCRdb to about 2019). Some background on the complete study: Samples were obtained from 72 patients with early-stage, untreated non-small cell lung cancer from the lung TRACERx cohort. TCR repertoire features were related to nonsynonymous mutation counts determined by whole-exome sequencing of tumor tissue. Both alpha and beta chains were TCR-sequenced in samples taken at surgery, namely 220 tumor regions, under 80 matched nontumor lung samples and 45 to 60 PBMC samples. Beta-chain transcripts were consistently detected in greater numbers than alpha-chain transcripts, which likely reflected higher beta-chain transcript abundance. In the raw uncorrected reads, each unique combination of TCR and UMI appeared more than ten times on average. The study quantitatively compared TCR alpha and beta repertoires across multiple tumor regions, matched nontumor lung and blood in non-small cell lung cancer. Follow-up PBMC samples were sequenced whenever available, and the median time to follow-up was about 24 months after resection. Overall study outcomes, separate from this receptor: Additional single-cell paired TCR alpha and beta sequencing was considered necessary to confirm, at a functional level, the hypothesis that regional TCRs recognize regional mutations. Ubiquitous expanded tumor TCRs showed up in blood more often at tumor resection than at routine follow-up. Only approximately 14 patients were included in the comparisons of baseline and follow-up blood repertoires.

Its CDR3 holds 16 amino acids, cysteine through phenylalanine. The sequence is cut down to CDR3 DNA, 48 bases in frame from base 1. V loses 4 bases at its end and J loses 6 bases; junction bases beyond the gene matches: 14. Looking up the germline V gene (reference sequence) yields CDR1 DFQATT and CDR2 SNEGSKA. The time point label on this specimen signifies: blood at routine non-recurrence follow-up after resection. Whole RNA extracted from tumor and nontumor lung tissue, or from cryopreserved PBMC samples, was used for TCR sequencing without cell sorting. A patient was chosen for TCR sequencing only when enough RNA was available from at least two tumor regions. Library preparation was by 5' RACE. The reads were generated on a NextSeq 500. To allow correction of PCR and sequencing errors, the TCR library protocol tagged every TCR cDNA molecule with a unique molecular identifier. The original pipeline was this. TCR identification, UMI-based error correction and CDR3 extraction were performed with Decombinator tools. Expanded TCRs were defined as those above a frequency of 2 per 1,000, corresponding to the top 1% of the tumor frequency distribution. Rényi diversity was computed with the R vegan package after subsampling each repertoire 100 times to 5,000 TCRs. CDR3 similarity networks were built from amino acid triplet string-kernel similarity, with CDR3s being connected when pairwise similarity was above 0.82. Using fastp trimming at Q25 and MiXCR clonotype assembly, TCRdb reanalyzed the public sequencing data and kept in-frame beta chains. Under each unique CDR3 protein, matching rows form one entry showing the most common genes and DNA. The V and J calls shown here were made by TCRdb, not taken from the authors' results. For this sample there are nearly 95,000 distinct CDR3 sequences; around 19% appear just once. The ten largest clones represent just over 20% of the sample.

This clonotype was recorded a few times. Its specific antigen is unknown. No much larger clone exists at a distance of one base, and base qualities are not known. The sequence was obtained from a male donor with early-stage non-small cell lung cancer. Sequencing used PBMCs, obtained at follow-up. The rearrangement combines TRBV20-1 with TRBJ1-1, with 10 central nucleotides matching TRBD1. The CDR3 protein is CSAKIRTGGNFAEAFF. The nucleotides are TGCAGTGCTAAAATTAGGACAGGGGGTAATTTCGCTGAAGCTTTCTTT.